These T cell receptor beta chains were read from a single sample in a study of vaccination and CD4 T cells after COVID-19. TCRdb reprocessed the PCR reads via MiXCR and lists one record per CDR3 protein. This sample yields fewer than 20,000 distinct CDR3 sequences, of which 66% are seen a single time; approximately 1.2% belongs to the top ten. The sample in question was CD4+ T cells from blood, obtained after SARS-CoV-2 vaccination. Source of these receptors: a human donor who had recovered from COVID-19. CDR3s include the opening cysteine and the closing phenylalanine or tryptophan. The order of the fields is J gene, clone size, V gene, D gene, CDR3 protein, CDR3 DNA. The D gene is left open where the match is weak. Some rows have no size entry. The others give once, few or many, or a class for an expanded clone.

TRBJ1-5,.,TRBV19,TRBD1,CASSLRTGASQPQHF,TGTGCCAGTTCCCTGCGGACAGGGGCAAGTCAGCCCCAGCATTTT
TRBJ2-5,.,TRBV7-8,.,CASSLGYRETQYF,TGTGCCAGCAGCTTGGGCTATCGAGAGACCCAGTACTTC
TRBJ1-1,.,TRBV20-1,TRBD1,CSARADRVGTEAFF,TGCAGTGCTAGAGCAGACAGGGTGGGCACTGAAGCTTTCTTT
TRBJ2-3,.,TRBV5-1,.,CASSLDNGSTDTQYF,TGCGCCAGCAGCTTGGACAACGGGAGCACAGATACGCAGTATTTT
TRBJ2-5,once,TRBV7-9,TRBD2,CASSPVPGTSGAQETQYF,TGTGCCAGCAGCCCAGTCCCCGGGACTAGCGGGGCCCAAGAGACCCAGTACTTC
TRBJ1-5,.,TRBV7-2,TRBD1,CASSLLGTESNQPQHF,TGTGCCAGCAGCTTACTTGGGACAGAAAGCAATCAGCCCCAGCATTTT
TRBJ2-1,.,TRBV20-1,TRBD2,CSARHGRVNEQFF,TGCAGTGCTAGACACGGGAGGGTCAATGAGCAGTTCTTC
TRBJ1-5,.,TRBV6-2/TRBV6-3,.,CASSYSSTQPQHF,TGTGCCAGCAGTTACTCGAGCACTCAGCCCCAGCATTTT
TRBJ2-5,.,TRBV6-2/TRBV6-3,.,CASRSPGRETQYF,TGTGCCAGCAGATCCCCGGGGCGAGAGACCCAGTACTTC
TRBJ1-2,few,TRBV6-2/TRBV6-3,TRBD1,CASSYSDRVNGYTF,TGTGCCAGCAGTTACTCGGACAGGGTTAATGGCTACACCTTC
TRBJ1-2,.,TRBV20-1,.,CSGTYMGGNYGYTF,TGCAGTGGGACATACATGGGTGGAAACTATGGCTACACCTTC
TRBJ2-5,.,TRBV28,.,CASSLWGSVETQYF,TGTGCCAGCAGTCTGTGGGGCTCGGTGGAGACCCAGTACTTC
TRBJ2-7,few,TRBV20-1,.,CSASGSRSAEQYF,TGCAGTGCTAGCGGGAGTAGGTCTGCCGAGCAGTACTTC
TRBJ1-6,.,TRBV6-2/TRBV6-3,.,CASSHLDRNNSPLHF,TGTGCCAGCAGTCACTTGGACAGAAATAATTCACCCCTCCACTTT
TRBJ1-4,few,TRBV2,.,CASNWGLNEKLFF,TGTGCCAGCAACTGGGGGCTTAATGAAAAACTGTTTTTT
TRBJ2-7,.,TRBV5-6,.,CASSLVPRNPYEQYF,TGTGCCAGCAGCTTAGTCCCGCGGAACCCCTACGAGCAGTACTTC